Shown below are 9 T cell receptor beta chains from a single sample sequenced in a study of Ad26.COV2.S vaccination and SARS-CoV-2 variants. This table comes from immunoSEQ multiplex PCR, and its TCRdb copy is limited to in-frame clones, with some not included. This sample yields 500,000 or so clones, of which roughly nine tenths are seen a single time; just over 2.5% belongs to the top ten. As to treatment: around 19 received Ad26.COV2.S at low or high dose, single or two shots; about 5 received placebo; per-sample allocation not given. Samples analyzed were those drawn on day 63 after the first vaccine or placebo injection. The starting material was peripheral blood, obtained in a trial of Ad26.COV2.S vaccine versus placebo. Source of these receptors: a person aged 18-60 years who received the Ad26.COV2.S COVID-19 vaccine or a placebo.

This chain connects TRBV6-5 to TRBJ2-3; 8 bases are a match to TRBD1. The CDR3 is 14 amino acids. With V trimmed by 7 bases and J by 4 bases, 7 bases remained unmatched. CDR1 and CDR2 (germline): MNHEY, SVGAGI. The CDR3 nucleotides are TGTGCCAGCACGAGGACAGGGTACCCAGATACGCAGTATTTT. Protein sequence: CASTRTGYPDTQYF.

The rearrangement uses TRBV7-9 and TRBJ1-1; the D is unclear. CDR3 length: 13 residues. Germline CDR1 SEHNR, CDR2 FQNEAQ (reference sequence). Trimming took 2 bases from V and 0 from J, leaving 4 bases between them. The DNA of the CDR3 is TGTGCCAGCAGCTTATACTTGAACACTGAAGCTTTCTTT. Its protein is CASSLYLNTEAFF.

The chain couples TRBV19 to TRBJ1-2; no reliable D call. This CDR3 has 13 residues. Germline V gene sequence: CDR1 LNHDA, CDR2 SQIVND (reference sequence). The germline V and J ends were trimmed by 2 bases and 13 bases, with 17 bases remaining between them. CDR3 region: CASSILASGKCTF. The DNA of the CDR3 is TGTGCCAGTAGTATATTAGCTTCCGGAAAGTGCACCTTC.

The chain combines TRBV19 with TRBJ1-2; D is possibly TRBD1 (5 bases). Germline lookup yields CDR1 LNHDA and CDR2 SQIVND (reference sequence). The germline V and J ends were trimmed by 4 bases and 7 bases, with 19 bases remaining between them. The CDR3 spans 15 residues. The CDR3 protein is CASSTARGEAIGYTF. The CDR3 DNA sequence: TGTGCCAGTAGTACCGCCCGGGGGGAAGCGATTGGCTACACCTTC.

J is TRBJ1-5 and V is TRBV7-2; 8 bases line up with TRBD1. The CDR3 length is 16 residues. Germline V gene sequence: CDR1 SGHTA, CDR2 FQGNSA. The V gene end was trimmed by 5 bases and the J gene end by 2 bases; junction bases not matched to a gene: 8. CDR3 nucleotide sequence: TGTGCCAGCAGCGCGAACAGGGGGTGGGGCAATCAGCCCCAGCATTTT. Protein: CASSANRGWGNQPQHF.

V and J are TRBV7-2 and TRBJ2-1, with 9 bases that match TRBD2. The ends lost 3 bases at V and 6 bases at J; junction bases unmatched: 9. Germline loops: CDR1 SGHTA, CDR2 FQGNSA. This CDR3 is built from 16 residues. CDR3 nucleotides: TGTGCCAGCAGCTTCTATGAGGGACTAGCATCCAATGAGCAGTTCTTC. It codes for CASSFYEGLASNEQFF.

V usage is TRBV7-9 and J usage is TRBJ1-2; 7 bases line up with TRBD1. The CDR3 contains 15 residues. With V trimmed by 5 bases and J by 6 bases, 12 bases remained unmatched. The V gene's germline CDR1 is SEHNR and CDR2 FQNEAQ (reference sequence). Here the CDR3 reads CASSPKGGGPHGYTF. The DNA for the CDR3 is TGTGCCAGCAGCCCTAAGGGAGGGGGCCCGCATGGCTACACCTTC.

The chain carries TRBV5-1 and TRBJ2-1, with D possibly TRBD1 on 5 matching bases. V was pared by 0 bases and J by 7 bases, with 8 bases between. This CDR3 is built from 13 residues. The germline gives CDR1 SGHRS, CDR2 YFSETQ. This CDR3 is CASSLGQSNEQFF. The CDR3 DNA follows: TGCGCCAGCAGCTTGGGACAGAGTAATGAGCAGTTCTTC.

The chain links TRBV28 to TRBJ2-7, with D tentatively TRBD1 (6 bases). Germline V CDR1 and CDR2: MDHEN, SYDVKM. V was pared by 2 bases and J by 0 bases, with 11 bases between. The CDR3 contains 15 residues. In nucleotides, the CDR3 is TGTGCCAGCAGTTTACCCGGGACACACTCCTACGAGCAGTACTTC. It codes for CASSLPGTHSYEQYF.